This is a list of T cell receptor beta chains from one sample in a study of vaccination and CD4 T cells after COVID-19. No cognate antigen is known for these TCRs. TCRdb itself ran the PCR reads through MiXCR, one entry per CDR3 protein. Here the sample spans more than 3,000 distinct CDR3 sequences, over 15% being singletons. Sequencing was performed on CD4+ T cells from blood, cultured in vitro. The receptors shown here come from a human donor who had recovered from COVID-19. CDR3s include the opening cysteine and the closing phenylalanine or tryptophan. A D gene is named only where the DNA matches it firmly. Not all rows give a size; the values are once, few, many and, for expanded clones, a class.

D gene	clone size	V gene	J gene	CDR3 DNA	CDR3 protein
.	large	TRBV20-1	TRBJ1-5	TGCAGTGCCACGCCAGGGAATCAGCCCCAGCATTTT	CSATPGNQPQHF
.	medium-sized	TRBV6-1	TRBJ1-6	TGTGCCAGCTCTTGGGACACGGGGTCACCCCTCCACTTT	CASSWDTGSPLHF
.	.	TRBV11-3	TRBJ2-1	TGTGCCAGCAGCTTGACAGGTAGCTCCTACAATGAGCAGTTCTTC	CASSLTGSSYNEQFF
TRBD1	.	TRBV9	TRBJ2-2	TGTGCCAGCAGCGGACGACAGGGGAACGGGGAGCTGTTTTTT	CASSGRQGNGELFF
.	few	TRBV30	TRBJ1-6	TGTGCCTGGAGTGCTCTTAGCTCCTATAATTCACCCCTCCACTTT	CAWSALSSYNSPLHF
.	.	TRBV30	TRBJ1-3	TGTGCCTGGAGTGTACAACTCCCCTCTGGAAACACCATATATTTT	CAWSVQLPSGNTIYF
.	few	TRBV30	TRBJ2-7	TGTGCCTGGAGTGAACGCTACGAGCAGTACTTC	CAWSERYEQYF
TRBD2	.	TRBV12-3/TRBV12-4	TRBJ2-3	TGTGCCAGCAGAGCGGGGGCCCCAAATACGCAGTATTTT	CASRAGAPNTQYF
.	.	TRBV30	TRBJ1-1	TGTGCCTGGAGTGGGGGAGGGAGGAACACTGAAGCTTTCTTT	CAWSGGGRNTEAFF
.	medium-sized	TRBV12-3/TRBV12-4	TRBJ1-2	TGTGCCAGCAGTTTTAGGGGGGGGAACTATGGCTACACCTTC	CASSFRGGNYGYTF
TRBD1	large	TRBV2	TRBJ1-6	TGTGCCAGCAGACTCGGGACAGAGAATTGGTCCCTCCACTTT	CASRLGTENWSLHF
TRBD1	.	TRBV2	TRBJ2-5	TGTGCCACTGGGACAGGGAAAGAGACCCAGTACTTC	CATGTGKETQYF
TRBD2	few	TRBV9	TRBJ2-3	TGTGCCAGCAGCGTCACTAGCGGGGGGGCATCTTCGGATACGCAGTATTTT	CASSVTSGGASSDTQYF
TRBD2	once	TRBV20-1	TRBJ2-1	TGCAGTGCTAGAGATTTTCGCCTAGCGGGGGGCAGGTACAATGAGCAGTTCTTC	CSARDFRLAGGRYNEQFF
.	medium-sized	TRBV28	TRBJ1-1	TGTGCCAGCGACAGACAGTTAATGAACACTGAAGCTTTCTTT	CASDRQLMNTEAFF
.	few	TRBV19	TRBJ2-7	TGTGCCAGTAGTATAACGTCAGGAGGCTCCTACGAGCAGTACTTC	CASSITSGGSYEQYF
.	.	TRBV23-1	TRBJ2-5	TGCGCCGGCAGCCGCGATAGGTTAGCAAACCAAGAGACCCAGTACTTC	CAGSRDRLANQETQYF
TRBD2	.	TRBV9	TRBJ2-5	TGTGCCAGCAGCGTCGAAGCGGGGAGGTACCAAGAGACCCAGTACTTC	CASSVEAGRYQETQYF
TRBD2	once	TRBV2	TRBJ2-7	TGTGCCAGCAGTGGCCTCAGGCTAGCGGGGGCGGGGGACCAGTACTTC	CASSGLRLAGAGDQYF
TRBD1	medium-sized	TRBV6-1	TRBJ1-5	TGTGCCAGCAGAACCGGGACAGGGGACAATCAGCCCCAGCATTTT	CASRTGTGDNQPQHF
.	.	TRBV2	TRBJ1-1	TGTGCCAGCAGTAGTAATTTCCTAACAACTGAAGCTTTCTTT	CASSSNFLTTEAFF
.	.	TRBV28	TRBJ1-3	TGTGCCAGCAGTTTATCAGGGACTGGAAACACCATATATTTT	CASSLSGTGNTIYF